This entry lists 25 T cell receptor beta chains sequenced from one sample in a study of OX40 agonist ivuxolimab in advanced cancers. Here immunoSEQ multiplex PCR was the method, and the copy in TCRdb shows in-frame clones only, minus some. The sample shows tens of thousands of clones, 84% of them seen only once. The starting material was CD4+ or CD8+ T cells sorted from blood, obtained in a trial of the OX40 agonist ivuxolimab. The receptors were gathered from an adult with an advanced solid tumor such as melanoma, head and neck, liver or kidney cancer.

The chain links TRBV9 to TRBJ1-1; weak D call: TRBD1 (6 bases). V was clipped by 3 bases and J by 4 bases, with 13 bases between them. CDR1 is SGDLS, CDR2 YYNGEE, per germline. This CDR3 has 14 amino acids. CDR3 bases: TGTGCCAGCAGCGAACAGGGAGGCGCCACTGAAGCTTTCTTT. Translated: CASSEQGGATEAFF.

This chain joins TRBV7-2 and TRBJ1-2; no clear D. Trimming stripped 2 bases from V and 8 bases from J, with 15 bases between. The CDR3 loop spans 14 amino acids. Germline CDR1 reads SGHTA; CDR2 reads FQGNSA. The CDR3 is CASSLFSGEHGYTF. The CDR3 DNA reads TGTGCCAGCAGCTTATTCTCCGGAGAGCACGGCTACACCTTC.

A single count supports this clone. This sequence joins TRBV4-1 and TRBJ2-1; no clear D. The CDR3 sequence is 12 residues long. Germline V gene lookup returns CDR1 MGHRA and CDR2 YSYEKL. Trimming took off 6 bases at V and 8 bases at J, with 11 bases between the two ends. The CDR3 is CASSLMDDEQFF. The CDR3 DNA is TGCGCCAGCAGTCTTATGGACGATGAGCAGTTCTTC.

The chain employs TRBV7-8 and TRBJ1-1, with D unclear. The CDR3 contains 14 residues. The V end was cut by 3 bases, the J end by 5 bases, with 13 bases between. The germline V gene encodes CDR1 SGHVS and CDR2 FQNEAQ. The CDR3 reads CASSLYYPGTEAFF. DNA of the CDR3: TGTGCCAGCAGCTTGTATTATCCGGGGACTGAAGCTTTCTTT.

CDR3 in amino acids: CAWSGEKEEKLFF. The CDR3 nucleotides read TGTGCCTGGAGTGGGGAGAAGGAGGAAAAACTGTTTTTT. The chain combines TRBV30 with TRBJ1-4; the D is unclear. Germline V gene data show CDR1 as GTSNPN and CDR2 as SVGIG (reference sequence). The CDR3 is 13 residues long. Trimming took 1 base from V and 8 from J, leaving 11 bases between them.

The chain couples TRBV7-7 to TRBJ2-2, with no clear D. This CDR3 has 14 residues. Germline lookup yields CDR1 SSHAT and CDR2 FNYEAQ (reference sequence). Trimming shortened V by 5 bases and J by 6 bases, and 13 bases separated the two germline ends. The CDR3 DNA reads as TGTGCCAGCAGCCTACATATTGCCGCCGGGGAGCTGTTTTTT. Translation gives CASSLHIAAGELFF.

This clone was detected only a few times. J is TRBJ1-1 and V is TRBV10-2, with D possibly matching TRBD1 (6 bases). Germline CDR1 WSHSY, CDR2 SAAADI. V lost 7 bases to trimming and J lost 0 bases, with 12 bases between them. The length of the CDR3 is 14 residues. As DNA, the CDR3 is TGCGCCAGCACTGAAGGACAGTTGAACACTGAAGCTTTCTTT. Amino acids: CASTEGQLNTEAFF.

A single count supports this clone. V usage is TRBV7-9 and J usage is TRBJ2-2, with D perhaps TRBD1 (6 bases). CDR3 length equals 13 residues. From germline, CDR1 is SEHNR and CDR2 FQNEAQ (reference sequence). V gave up 4 bases and J gave up 6 bases, with 9 bases separating them. CDR3 nucleotides: TGTGCCAGCAGCTGGGGGCCGTCCGGGGAGCTGTTTTTT. This codes for CASSWGPSGELFF.

The count of this clone is one. V and J are TRBV28 and TRBJ2-1, with TRBD1 matching over 7 bases. The CDR3 runs 14 residues. Looked up from germline, CDR1 is MDHEN and CDR2 is SYDVKM. V was pared by 1 base and J by 6 bases, with 3 bases of the junction left unmatched. As DNA, the CDR3 is TGTGCCAGCAGTTTATCGGCAGGGGGCAATGAGCAGTTCTTC. This translates into CASSLSAGGNEQFF.

The rearrangement joins TRBV2 to TRBJ2-5, with 7 bases identical to TRBD2. The CDR3 is 15 residues long. CDR1 is SNHLY, CDR2 FYNNEI, per germline. V was pared by 0 bases and J by 5 bases, with 6 bases of the junction left unmatched. In nucleotides, the CDR3 is TGTGCCAGCAGTGAAGCTCGCGGGAGCGGGGAGACCCAGTACTTC. Its protein is CASSEARGSGETQYF.

The chain couples TRBV30 to TRBJ2-3; 10 bases match TRBD2. CDR3 size: 13 residues. V was clipped by 5 bases and J by 1 base; unmatched bases: 0. Per the germline V gene, CDR1 is GTSNPN and CDR2 is SVGIG (reference sequence). CDR3 sequence: CAWLAGGTDTQYF. As DNA, the CDR3 is TGTGCCTGGCTAGCGGGGGGCACAGATACGCAGTATTTT.

The chain is built from TRBV7-9 and TRBJ2-1; 9 bases are shared with TRBD1. The CDR3 extends over 15 amino acids. Germline CDR1 reads SEHNR; CDR2 reads FQNEAQ (reference sequence). The junction had 8 bases not matched to a gene; V was cut back by 3 bases and J by 8 bases. DNA for the CDR3: TGTGCCAGCAGCTTCAGTGGGGGGACAGGGCATGAGCAGTTCTTC. Its protein product is CASSFSGGTGHEQFF.

The chain uses TRBV6-1 and TRBJ1-1; TRBD1 aligns across 8 bases. CDR3 size: 13 residues. CDR1 and CDR2 from the germline V gene are MNHNS and SASEGT. J gave up 6 bases and V 6 bases, and 6 bases lay outside the gene matches. CDR3 protein: CASSWTGIAEAFF. CDR3 bases: TGTGCCAGCAGCTGGACAGGGATCGCTGAAGCTTTCTTT.

The CDR3 sequence is CASSLVGPGLNQPQHF. Written as DNA, the CDR3 is TGTGCCAGCAGCTTAGTGGGGCCAGGGCTGAATCAGCCCCAGCATTTT. The genes are TRBV7-9 and TRBJ1-5; D possibly corresponds to TRBD1 (5 bases). Germline V gives CDR1 SEHNR, CDR2 FQNEAQ (reference sequence). The length of the CDR3 is 16 residues. Trimming took off 1 base at V and 4 bases at J, with 14 bases between the two ends.

The rearrangement links TRBV13 to TRBJ2-3; 10 bases map to TRBD1. Germline V lookup: CDR1 PRHDT, CDR2 FYEKMQ (reference sequence). There are 18 residues in the CDR3. Trimming cost V 5 bases and J 0 bases; bases outside gene matches: 11. The CDR3 nucleotides read TGTGCCAGCAGCGCCGAAGAGACAGGGGGCGAAAGCACAGATACGCAGTATTTT. It yields the protein CASSAEETGGESTDTQYF.

Comments on this clone: A read error is the likely source, as a far larger clone sits one nucleotide away. The chain recombines TRBV10-3 with TRBJ2-3, with D hard to call. The CDR3 totals 11 residues. CDR1 ENHRY and CDR2 SYGVKD come from the germline V gene. This chain's CDR3 is CASSDTDTQYF. CDR3 coding DNA: TGTGCCAGCAGTGACACAGATACGCAGTATTTT.

V is TRBV4-1 and J is TRBJ1-1; D uncertain. This CDR3 is built from 13 residues. Germline lookup yields CDR1 MGHRA and CDR2 YSYEKL. The ends were cut back, 1 base at V and 5 bases at J, with 8 bases in the middle. The CDR3 DNA reads as TGCGCCAGCAGCCAAGTAGGCCCAACTGAAGCTTTCTTT. This codes for CASSQVGPTEAFF.

The rearrangement links TRBV19 to TRBJ1-4, with D tentatively TRBD1 (5 bases). The V gene lost 6 bases and the J gene lost 0 bases, with 17 bases spanning the gap. CDR1 and CDR2 (germline): LNHDA, SQIVND (reference sequence). The CDR3 covers 17 residues. The CDR3 coding sequence is TGTGCCAGTAGACTTCGGGACTTGGGAGCAACTAATGAAAAACTGTTTTTT. Translated, it gives CASRLRDLGATNEKLFF.

This sequence joins TRBV7-9 and TRBJ2-7; D unresolved. Trimming shortened V by 4 bases and J by 0 bases, and 19 bases separated the two germline ends. Germline V lookup: CDR1 SEHNR, CDR2 FQNEAQ (reference sequence). This CDR3 comprises 17 residues. CDR3 coding DNA: TGTGCCAGCAGCTCAACTGAGGTCCAAATAAACTCCTACGAGCAGTACTTC. It yields the protein CASSSTEVQINSYEQYF. Supplemented by reference TRBV7-9 and TRBJ2-7, the full variable domain reads DTGVSQNPRHKITKRGQNVTFRCDPISEHNRLYWYRQTLGQGPEFLTYFQNEAQLEKSRLLSDRFSAERPKGSFSTLEIQRTEQGDSAMYLCASSSTEVQINSYEQYFGPGTRLTVT.

Here the CDR3 reads CASSHDRGGDTEAFF. As DNA, the CDR3 is TGTGCCAGCAGTCATGACAGGGGTGGAGACACTGAAGCTTTCTTT. V is TRBV6-5 and J is TRBJ1-1; 8 nucleotides agree with TRBD1. The germline V gene encodes CDR1 MNHEY and CDR2 SVGAGI. V gave up 5 bases and J gave up 3 bases; unmatched junction bases: 8. This CDR3 has 15 residues.

This chain joins TRBV2 and TRBJ2-3, with 8 bases that match TRBD2. The junction had 5 bases not matched to a gene; V was cut back by 6 bases and J by 0 bases. CDR1 is SNHLY, CDR2 FYNNEI, per germline. This CDR3 spans 15 amino acids. The CDR3 sequence is CASRIAGRSTDTQYF. In DNA form, the CDR3 reads TGTGCCAGCAGGATAGCGGGGAGAAGCACAGATACGCAGTATTTT.

This rearrangement joins TRBV28 to TRBJ2-7; D remains ambiguous. CDR1 MDHEN and CDR2 SYDVKM come from the germline V gene. The CDR3 spans 14 residues. V lost 3 bases and J 9 bases, leaving 18 bases between the germline ends. The chain's CDR3 is CASSFLWAPGRQYF. Here the CDR3 DNA reads TGTGCCAGCAGTTTTTTGTGGGCCCCCGGTCGGCAGTACTTC.

This chain uses TRBV30 with TRBJ2-1; D gene uncertain. The CDR3 length is 11 residues. With 8 bases removed from V and 7 bases from J, the gap between germline ends came to 12 bases. The V gene's germline CDR1 is GTSNPN and CDR2 SVGIG (reference sequence). CDR3 sequence (DNA): TGTGCCCTCGACTGGGCGAATGAGCAGTTCTTC. Its translation is CALDWANEQFF.

This rearrangement joins TRBV6-5 to TRBJ1-2; no clear D gene. Deletions cut 3 bases from V and 1 base from J, with 0 bases between. The CDR3 extends over 11 amino acids. Germline V CDR1 and CDR2: MNHEY, SVGAGI. The CDR3: CASSYNYGYTF. In DNA form, the CDR3 reads TGTGCCAGCAGTTATAACTATGGCTACACCTTC.

The rearrangement joins TRBV7-9 to TRBJ1-1; 9 bases align to TRBD1. V was pared by 5 bases and J by 2 bases, with 6 bases of the junction left unmatched. CDR3 length: 15 amino acids. CDR1 is SEHNR and CDR2 is FQNEAQ in the germline V gene (reference sequence). The CDR3 loop is CASSGRQGVNTEAFF. The CDR3 bases are TGTGCCAGCAGCGGAAGACAGGGGGTTAACACTGAAGCTTTCTTT.